The entry below gives a single T cell receptor (beta chain) sequence along with its context. The antigen is not known. The PCR ran on 60 Vbeta and 13 Jbeta primers. Data came from immunoSEQ multiplex PCR; TCRdb stores just in-frame clones and leaves some out. The sample holds under 150,000 clones, about 80% seen once. The V and J ends lost 0 bases and 2 bases respectively, with 8 bases between them. The CDR3 covers 15 residues. Germline CDR1 reads LGHNA; CDR2 reads YSLEER. The data were obtained in a study of cytomegalovirus exposure and HLA in healthy donors. Study-level findings and limits: The availability of immune exposure information extended only to CMV serostatus. A later analysis associated some 18,000 TCR beta sequences with HLA alleles at a 0.05 false discovery rate. Earlier results showed most TCR beta V segments being productive about 90% or about 30% of the time.

This TCR came from a male donor in good health and CMV-seronegative. Sequencing used PBMCs. The chain is built from TRBV4-3 and TRBJ1-5; TRBD1 might be the D (5 bases). CDR3: CASSQEVRGNQPQHF. The CDR3 DNA reads as TGCGCCAGCAGCCAAGAAGTCAGGGGCAATCAGCCCCAGCATTTT.